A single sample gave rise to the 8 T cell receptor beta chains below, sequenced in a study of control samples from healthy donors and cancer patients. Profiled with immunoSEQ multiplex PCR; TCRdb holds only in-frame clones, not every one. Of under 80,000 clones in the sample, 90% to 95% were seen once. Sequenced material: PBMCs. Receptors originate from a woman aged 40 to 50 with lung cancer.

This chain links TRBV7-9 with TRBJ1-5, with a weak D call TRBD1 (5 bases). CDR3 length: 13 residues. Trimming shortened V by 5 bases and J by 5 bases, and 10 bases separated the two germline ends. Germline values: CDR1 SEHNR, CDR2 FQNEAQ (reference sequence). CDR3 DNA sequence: TGTGCCAGCAGCCCCGGAGGGGATCAGCCCCAGCATTTT. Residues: CASSPGGDQPQHF.

In DNA, the CDR3 is TGTGCCAGTAGTATATCACCTACCGCGAACACCGGGGAGCTGTTTTTT. Translation: CASSISPTANTGELFF. V usage is TRBV19 and J usage is TRBJ2-2; D ambiguous. Trimming cost V 2 bases and J 0 bases, with 10 bases left between them. The CDR3 is made up of 16 amino acids. The germline gives CDR1 LNHDA, CDR2 SQIVND (reference sequence).

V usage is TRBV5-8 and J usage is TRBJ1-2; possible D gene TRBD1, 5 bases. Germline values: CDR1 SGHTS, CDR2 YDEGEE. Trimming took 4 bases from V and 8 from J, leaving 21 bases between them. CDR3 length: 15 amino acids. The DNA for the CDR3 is TGTGCCAGCAGCCGGGGCATCTCGGGGACTAGCGGCTACACCTTC. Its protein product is CASSRGISGTSGYTF. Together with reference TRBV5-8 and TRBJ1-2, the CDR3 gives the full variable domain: EAGVTQSPTHLIKTRGQQATLRCSPISGHTSVYWYQQALGLGLQFLLWYDEGEERNRGNFPPRFSGRQFPNYSSELNVNALELEDSALYLCASSRGISGTSGYTFGSGTRLTVV.

DNA of the CDR3: TGTGCCAGCAGGAGGAATCTAGACACTGAAGCTTTCTTT. As protein: CASRRNLDTEAFF. The chain employs TRBV27 and TRBJ1-1; D is ambiguous. The V and J ends lost 6 bases and 3 bases respectively, with 11 bases between them. The CDR3 consists of 13 residues. Germline V gene sequence: CDR1 MNHEY, CDR2 SMNVEV (reference sequence).

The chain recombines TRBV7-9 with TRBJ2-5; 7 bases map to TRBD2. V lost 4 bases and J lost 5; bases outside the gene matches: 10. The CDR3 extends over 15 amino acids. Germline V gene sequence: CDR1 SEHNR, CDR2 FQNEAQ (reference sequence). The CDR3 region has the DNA TGTGCCAGCAGCTCAGACACTAGCGTCGCTGAGACCCAGTACTTC. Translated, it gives CASSSDTSVAETQYF.

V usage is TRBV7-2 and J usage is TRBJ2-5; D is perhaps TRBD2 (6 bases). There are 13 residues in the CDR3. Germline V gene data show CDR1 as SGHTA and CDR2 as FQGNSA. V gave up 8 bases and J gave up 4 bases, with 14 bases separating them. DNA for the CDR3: TGTGCCAGCGAGGCGGGGCTCGGAGAGACCCAGTACTTC. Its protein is CASEAGLGETQYF.

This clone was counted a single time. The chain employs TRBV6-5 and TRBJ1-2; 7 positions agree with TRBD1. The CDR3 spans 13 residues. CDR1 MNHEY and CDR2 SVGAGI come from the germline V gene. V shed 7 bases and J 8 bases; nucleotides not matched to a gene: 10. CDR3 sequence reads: CASTEWGDRGYTF. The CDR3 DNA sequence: TGTGCCAGCACCGAATGGGGGGACAGAGGCTACACCTTC.

The CDR3 here is CASSRYEAGGTDTQYF. Here the CDR3 DNA reads TGTGCCAGTAGTAGGTATGAGGCGGGGGGCACAGATACGCAGTATTTT. V is TRBV19 and J is TRBJ2-3; the match to TRBD2 covers 7 bases. Germline trimming cut 4 bases from V and 1 base from J; bases unmatched to any gene: 8. Per the germline V gene, CDR1 is LNHDA and CDR2 is SQIVND (reference sequence). The CDR3 loop spans 16 amino acids.